The TCR beta chain under discussion was sequenced for a study of T cell changes during pregnancy in multiple sclerosis. Unmatched junction bases numbered 4, after V lost 1 base and J lost 4 bases. Per germline, CDR1 SEHNR and CDR2 FQNEAQ (reference sequence). This CDR3 has 16 residues. Some clones are missing from TCRdb's copy, which holds only in-frame ones; the method was immunoSEQ multiplex PCR. The sample carries about 31,000 clones, roughly 90% recorded once. This rearrangement joins TRBV7-9 to TRBJ2-1; 10 nucleotides agree with TRBD2. This receptor was obtained from a female donor with multiple sclerosis, enrolled in a pregnancy study. Sequences were derived from CD8+ T cells from peripheral blood mononuclear cells, sampled in the second trimester of pregnancy. The CDR3 coding sequence is TGTGCCAGCAGCTTAGTCCTAGCGGGAGAGTACAATGAGCAGTTCTTC. Translating gives CASSLVLAGEYNEQFF.